This TCR beta chain was sequenced for a study of radiation and T cells in renal cell carcinoma. Germline V gene data show CDR1 as MNHEY and CDR2 as SVGAGI. The V and J ends lost 4 bases and 4 bases, in that order; junction bases with no gene match: 3. The CDR3 spans 14 residues. Time point reported: blood 4 weeks post-SBRT, at nephrectomy. The treatment here: 15 Gy SBRT to primary tumor, nephrectomy 4 weeks later. After SBRT, blood was collected at 2 and 4 weeks, plus baseline. Assay used: immunoSEQ multiplex PCR; TCRdb lists only in-frame clones, some missing. The data show fewer than 85,000 clones, with around 89% seen just once and 4.5% to 7% held by the top ten.

Source: blood, taken from a patient whose treatment included radiotherapy and nephrectomy. This receptor was taken from a woman in her seventies with renal cell carcinoma. The chain has TRBV6-5 and TRBJ1-4; 7 nucleotides align to TRBD1. The CDR3 reads CASSSTGYNEKLFF. The CDR3 DNA reads as TGTGCCAGCAGTTCGACAGGGTATAATGAAAAACTGTTTTTT.